Sequencing of this TCR beta chain was carried out in a study of T cell responses to AZD1222 COVID-19 vaccine (dated by TCRdb to 2020 to 2023). With regard to the full study: AZD1222 recipients whose second dose came at about 4 weeks and those whose second dose came at about 12 weeks were combined into one group, since spike-specific TCR depth and breadth did not differ between the two schedules. A total of approximately 240 trial participants underwent TCR sequencing, of whom about 210 received two doses of AZD1222 and about 25 received two doses of the MenACWY control vaccine. Trial participants were enrolled by age into 18-55, 56-69 and 70-plus year subgroups, with approximately 150, 30 and 60 TCR-sequenced participants respectively.

The CDR3 runs 12 residues from the cysteine to the phenylalanine. The kept DNA is CDR3 alone, 36 bases in frame from the first base. CDR1 and CDR2 were assigned from the germline V gene as ENHRY and SYGVKD. V was cut back by 11 bases and J by 2 bases, leaving a gap of 9 bases between them. The time point label of this sample denotes: baseline before first vaccination. Vaccinee samples were obtained from the UK trials COV001 and COV002, which included a single-blind randomized controlled phase 2/3 trial of AZD1222 (ChAdOx1 nCoV-19) in healthy adults. Trial participant PBMC samples were collected at day 0 and day 28 after the second dose for TCRbeta chain sequencing. The CDR3 regions of human TCRbeta chains were analyzed by immunosequencing. As for how the authors treated the data: Repertoire TCRs were matched against a reference library of SARS-CoV-2-specific TCRs generated with the MIRA antigen-specificity platform. Breadth meant the fraction of unique TCRs that were SARS-CoV-2-associated, whereas depth meant the fraction of total T cells that were SARS-CoV-2-associated. Using the MIRA data, each spike-specific TCR was assigned both to the spike region to which the TCR was reactive and to a CD4 or CD8 class. Log10-transformed breadth and depth values were compared by one-way ANOVA with Sidak's multiple comparisons tests. TCRdb stores this immuneACCESS table with in-frame sequences only. Part of the clones is absent; in the studies checked, under half of the shortfall reflects unresolved V genes, and no reason is known for the rest. The DNA gave D and trimming, while V, J and clone size come from that table. A total of approximately 120,000 clones appear in this sample, over 75% of them only once. The top ten constitute more than 9% of the sample.

Broader findings and caveats from the paper: Participants were mostly white British, with more females than males. The authors suggested clonal diversity may have been underestimated. Epitopes outside the regions mutated in the B.1.351 and B.1.1.7 variants were reportedly recognized by nearly half of the unique spike-specific TCRs. A significant rise in spike-specific TCR breadth and depth was observed after two AZD1222 doses relative to day 0 and relative to MenACWY recipients. The 56-69-year group was small, and its depth increase did not reach significance, likely because of low power. The whole spike protein was spanned by vaccine-associated CD4 TCRs, and dominant responses were seen in regions 160-218 and 743-854. Because no day 14 peak-response samples were available, the repertoires could be characterized only after the peak T cell response. Conclusions about previously exposed vaccinees were limited because only six AZD1222 recipients were SARS-CoV-2 seropositive at baseline.

For this clone: Its antigen remains undetermined. Base qualities are not provided; no much larger clone lies one nucleotide away.

The chain employs TRBV10-3 and TRBJ1-4; 6 matching bases give a weak D call of TRBD1. The receptor's source is an adult in good health. This sample comprised peripheral blood, obtained on day 0 of AZD1222 vaccination. At the DNA level, the sequence is TGTGCCGAAGACAGGACTAATGAAAAACTGTTTTTT. Its amino acids are CAEDRTNEKLFF.